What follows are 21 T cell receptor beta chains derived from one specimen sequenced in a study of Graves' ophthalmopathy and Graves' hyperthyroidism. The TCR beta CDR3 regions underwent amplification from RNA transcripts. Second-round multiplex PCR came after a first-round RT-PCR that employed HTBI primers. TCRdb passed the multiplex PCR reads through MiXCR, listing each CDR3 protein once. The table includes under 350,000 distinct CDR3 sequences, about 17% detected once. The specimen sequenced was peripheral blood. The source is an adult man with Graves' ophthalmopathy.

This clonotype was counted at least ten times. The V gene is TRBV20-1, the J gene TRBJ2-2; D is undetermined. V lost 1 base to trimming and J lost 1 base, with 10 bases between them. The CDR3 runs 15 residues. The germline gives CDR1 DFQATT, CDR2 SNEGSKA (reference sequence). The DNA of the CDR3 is TGCAGTGCTAGAGTGCCCGCCAGGAACACCGGGGAGCTGTTTTTT. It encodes CSARVPARNTGELFF.

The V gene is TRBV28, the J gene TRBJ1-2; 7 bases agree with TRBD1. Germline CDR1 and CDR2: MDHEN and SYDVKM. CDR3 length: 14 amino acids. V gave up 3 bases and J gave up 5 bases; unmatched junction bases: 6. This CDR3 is CASSFLTGWYGYTF. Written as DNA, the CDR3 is TGTGCCAGCAGTTTCCTGACAGGGTGGTATGGCTACACCTTC.

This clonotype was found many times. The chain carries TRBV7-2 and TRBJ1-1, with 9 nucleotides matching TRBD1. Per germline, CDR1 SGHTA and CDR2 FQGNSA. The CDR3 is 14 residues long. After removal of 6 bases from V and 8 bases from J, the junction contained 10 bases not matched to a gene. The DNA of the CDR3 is TGTGCCAGCAGTTACCTAACAGGGGGCAGGGAAGCTTTCTTT. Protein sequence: CASSYLTGGREAFF.

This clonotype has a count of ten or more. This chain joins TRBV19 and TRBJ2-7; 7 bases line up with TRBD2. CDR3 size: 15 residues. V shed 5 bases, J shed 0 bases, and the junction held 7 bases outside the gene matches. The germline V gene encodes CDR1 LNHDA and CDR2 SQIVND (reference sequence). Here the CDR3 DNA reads TGTGCCAGTAGTCAAACTAGCGCGCACTCCTACGAGCAGTACTTC. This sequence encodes CASSQTSAHSYEQYF.

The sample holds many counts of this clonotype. The CDR3 loop reads CASSPGQSYEQYF. CDR3 nucleotide sequence: TGTGCCAGCAGCCCAGGACAGTCCTACGAGCAGTACTTC. This chain connects TRBV18 to TRBJ2-7, with D maybe TRBD1 (6 bases). CDR3 size: 13 residues. The V gene lost 8 bases and the J gene lost 1 base, with 12 bases spanning the gap. Germline lookup yields CDR1 KGHSH and CDR2 LQKENI.

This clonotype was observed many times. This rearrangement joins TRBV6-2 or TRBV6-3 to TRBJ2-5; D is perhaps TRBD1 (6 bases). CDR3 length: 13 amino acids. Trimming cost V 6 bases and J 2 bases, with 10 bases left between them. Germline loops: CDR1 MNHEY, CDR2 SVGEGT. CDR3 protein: CASRLTGQETQYF. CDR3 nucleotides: TGTGCCAGCAGATTGACAGGACAAGAGACCCAGTACTTC.

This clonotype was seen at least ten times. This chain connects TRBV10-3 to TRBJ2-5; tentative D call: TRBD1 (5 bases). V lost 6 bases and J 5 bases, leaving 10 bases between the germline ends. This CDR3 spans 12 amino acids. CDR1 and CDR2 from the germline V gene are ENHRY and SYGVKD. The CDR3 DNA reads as TGTGCCATCAGGGACAATGACGAGACCCAGTACTTC. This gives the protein CAIRDNDETQYF.

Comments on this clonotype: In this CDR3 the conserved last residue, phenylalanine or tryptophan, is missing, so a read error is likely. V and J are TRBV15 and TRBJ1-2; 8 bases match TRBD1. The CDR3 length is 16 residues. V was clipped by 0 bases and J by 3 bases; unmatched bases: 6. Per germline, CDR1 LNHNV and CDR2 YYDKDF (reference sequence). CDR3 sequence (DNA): TGTGCCACCAGCAGAGATCGAGACAGGGGAGACTATGGCTACACCTCC. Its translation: CATSRDRDRGDYGYTS.

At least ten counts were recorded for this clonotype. The DNA of the CDR3 is TGCAGTGCAACCCCCGGGACAGGGGGGAATTCACCCCTCCACTTT. This codes for CSATPGTGGNSPLHF. The chain uses TRBV20-1 and TRBJ1-6, with 11 bases aligning to TRBD1. In germline, CDR1 is DFQATT, CDR2 SNEGSKA (reference sequence). V trimming: 6 bases; J trimming: 7 bases; junction bases outside the gene matches: 8. The CDR3 runs to 15 residues.

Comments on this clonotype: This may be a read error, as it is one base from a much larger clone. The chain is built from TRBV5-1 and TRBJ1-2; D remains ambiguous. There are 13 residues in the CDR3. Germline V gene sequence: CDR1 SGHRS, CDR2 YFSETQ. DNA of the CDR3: TGCGCCAGCAACCGGGCCAATACCGACGGCTTCACCTTC. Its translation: CASNRANTDGFTF.

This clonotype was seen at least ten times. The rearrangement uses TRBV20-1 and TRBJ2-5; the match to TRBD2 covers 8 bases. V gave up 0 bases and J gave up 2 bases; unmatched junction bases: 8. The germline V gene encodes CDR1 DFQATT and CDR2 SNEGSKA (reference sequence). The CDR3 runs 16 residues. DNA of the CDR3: TGCAGTGCTAGAGATCTAACTAGCGGAGTTCAAGAGACCCAGTACTTC. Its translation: CSARDLTSGVQETQYF.

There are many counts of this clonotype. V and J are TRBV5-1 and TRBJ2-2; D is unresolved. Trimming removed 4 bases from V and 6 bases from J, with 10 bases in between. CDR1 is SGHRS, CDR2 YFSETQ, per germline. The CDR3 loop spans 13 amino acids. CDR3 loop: CASSQPRAGELFF. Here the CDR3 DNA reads TGCGCCAGCAGCCAACCCAGAGCCGGGGAGCTGTTTTTT.

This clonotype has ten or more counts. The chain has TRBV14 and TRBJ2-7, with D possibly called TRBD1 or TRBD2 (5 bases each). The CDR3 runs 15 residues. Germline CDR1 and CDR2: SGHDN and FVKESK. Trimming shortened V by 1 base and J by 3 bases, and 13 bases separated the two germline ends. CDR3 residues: CASSQAQGVGYEQYF. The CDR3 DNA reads TGTGCCAGCAGCCAAGCCCAGGGAGTGGGCTACGAGCAGTACTTC.

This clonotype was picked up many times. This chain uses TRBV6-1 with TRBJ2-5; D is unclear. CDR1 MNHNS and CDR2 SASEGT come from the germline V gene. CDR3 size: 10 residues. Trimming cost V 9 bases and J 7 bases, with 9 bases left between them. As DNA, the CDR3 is TGTGCCAGTAGAGGCGGGACCCAGTACTTC. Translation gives CASRGGTQYF.

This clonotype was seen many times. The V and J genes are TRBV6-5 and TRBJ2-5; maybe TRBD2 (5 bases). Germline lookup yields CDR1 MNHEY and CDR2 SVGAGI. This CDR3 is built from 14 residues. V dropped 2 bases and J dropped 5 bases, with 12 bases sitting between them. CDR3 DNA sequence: TGTGCCAGCAGTTACCGGTCAGGCGGGGAGACCCAGTACTTC. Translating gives CASSYRSGGETQYF.

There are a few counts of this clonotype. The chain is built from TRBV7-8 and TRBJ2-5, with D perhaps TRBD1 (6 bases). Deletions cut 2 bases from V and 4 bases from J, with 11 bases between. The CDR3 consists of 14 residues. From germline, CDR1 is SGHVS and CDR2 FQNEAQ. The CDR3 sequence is CASSLTGSRETQYF. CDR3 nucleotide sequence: TGTGCCAGCAGCTTAACAGGGTCGAGAGAGACCCAGTACTTC.

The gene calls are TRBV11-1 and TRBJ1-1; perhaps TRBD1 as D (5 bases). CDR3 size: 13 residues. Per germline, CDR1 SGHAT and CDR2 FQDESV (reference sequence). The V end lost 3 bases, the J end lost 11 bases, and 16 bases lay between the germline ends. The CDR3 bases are TGTGCCAGCAGCTTCTCCGGAGGGGACGAGGCTTTCTTT. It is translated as CASSFSGGDEAFF.

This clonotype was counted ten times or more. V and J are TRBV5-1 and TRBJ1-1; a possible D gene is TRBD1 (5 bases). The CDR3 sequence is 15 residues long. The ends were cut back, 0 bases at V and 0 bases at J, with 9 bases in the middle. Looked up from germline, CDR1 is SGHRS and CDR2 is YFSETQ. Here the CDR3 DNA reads TGCGCCAGCAGCTTGGGACAGATCCTGAACACTGAAGCTTTCTTT. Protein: CASSLGQILNTEAFF.

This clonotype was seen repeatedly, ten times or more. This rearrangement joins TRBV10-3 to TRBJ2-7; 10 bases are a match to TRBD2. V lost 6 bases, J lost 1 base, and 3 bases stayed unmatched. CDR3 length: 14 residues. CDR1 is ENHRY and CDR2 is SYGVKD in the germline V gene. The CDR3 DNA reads TGTGCCATCAGGGATAGCGGGGGGTCCTACGAGCAGTACTTC. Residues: CAIRDSGGSYEQYF.

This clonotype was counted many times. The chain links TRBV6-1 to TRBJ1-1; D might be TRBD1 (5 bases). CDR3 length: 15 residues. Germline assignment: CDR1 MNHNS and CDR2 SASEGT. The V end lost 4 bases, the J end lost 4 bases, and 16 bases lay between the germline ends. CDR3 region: CASSGVRVSGTEAFF. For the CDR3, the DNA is TGTGCCAGCAGTGGCGTCAGGGTGAGTGGCACTGAAGCTTTCTTT.

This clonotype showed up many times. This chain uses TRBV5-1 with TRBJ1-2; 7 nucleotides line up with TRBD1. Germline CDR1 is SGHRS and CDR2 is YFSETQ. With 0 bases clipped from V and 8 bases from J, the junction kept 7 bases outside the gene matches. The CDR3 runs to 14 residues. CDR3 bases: TGCGCCAGCAGCTTGGGACAGGGAGTTGTCGGCTACACCTTC. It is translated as CASSLGQGVVGYTF.